The 32 T cell receptor beta chains listed next were all sequenced from one sample in a study of identical twins. TCRdb fed the 5' RACE reads into MiXCR, producing one record per CDR3 protein. Altogether some 210,000 distinct CDR3 sequences are present, around a sixth being singletons, with the ten largest covering 40%. This sample also belongs to another study, concerning T cells expressing NK-cell markers.

The sequenced material came from CD8+ T cells sorted from blood. These receptors all come from a woman aged 18-29 years in good health.

In this sample, this clonotype turned up a few times. The CDR3 DNA sequence: TGTGCCAGCAGTGAATCTTGGTCGGCTGGGGCCAACGTCCTGACTTTC. Amino acids: CASSESWSAGANVLTF. The chain links TRBV6-1 to TRBJ2-6, with unresolved D. CDR3 length equals 16 residues. CDR1 is MNHNS, CDR2 SASEGT, per germline. V dropped 2 bases and J dropped 2 bases, with 10 bases sitting between them.

This clonotype was seen a handful of times. J is TRBJ2-3 and V is TRBV6-5; TRBD2 aligns across 7 bases. Trimming cost V 2 bases and J 0 bases; bases outside gene matches: 2. CDR3 length: 15 amino acids. Germline V gives CDR1 MNHEY, CDR2 SVGAGI. The DNA of the CDR3 is TGTGCCAGCAGTTACGGGGGGGAGAGCACAGATACGCAGTATTTT. This translates into CASSYGGESTDTQYF.

This clonotype was seen more than once but under ten times. This chain connects TRBV7-9 to TRBJ2-1; a possible D gene is TRBD2 (7 bases). The length of the CDR3 is 14 residues. Trimming removed 10 bases at V and 1 base at J, with 14 bases between. Per the germline V gene, CDR1 is SEHNR and CDR2 is FQNEAQ (reference sequence). As DNA, the CDR3 is TGTGCCACGGAGGGGGGGGGTTCCTACAATGAGCAGTTCTTC. The encoded protein is CATEGGGSYNEQFF.

This clonotype was recorded a few times. This CDR3 reads CAGGEGAREQYF. CDR3 in DNA: TGTGCCGGCGGGGAGGGGGCCCGCGAGCAGTACTTC. V gene TRBV10-3 combines with J gene TRBJ2-7, with D tentatively TRBD1 or TRBD2 (7 bases each). Germline values: CDR1 ENHRY, CDR2 SYGVKD. The CDR3 has 12 amino acids. The germline V and J ends were trimmed by 11 bases and 6 bases, with 17 bases remaining between them.

V usage is TRBV12-3 or TRBV12-4 and J usage is TRBJ2-2; D uncertain. Between the trimmed V and J ends, which lost 3 bases and 0 bases, there was a span of 8 bases. The CDR3 has 15 residues. As DNA, the CDR3 is TGTGCCAGCAGTTTCCCCCTCGCGAACACCGGGGAGCTGTTTTTT. This encodes CASSFPLANTGELFF.

The V and J genes are TRBV20-1 and TRBJ1-1; no reliable D call. The CDR3 has 14 amino acids. Looked up from germline, CDR1 is DFQATT and CDR2 is SNEGSKA (reference sequence). With 0 bases removed from V and 1 base from J, the gap between germline ends came to 9 bases. The chain's CDR3 is CSARDQDENTEAFF. CDR3 DNA: TGCAGTGCTAGAGATCAAGACGAGAACACTGAAGCTTTCTTT.

This clonotype was seen a few times. The chain employs TRBV12-3 or TRBV12-4 and TRBJ2-1; 7 nucleotides agree with TRBD1. V lost 6 bases to trimming and J lost 5 bases; unmatched junction nucleotides: 10. The CDR3 totals 15 residues. The CDR3 DNA reads as TGTGCCAGCAGCTTGAGGGGGCTAGCCCACAATGAGCAGTTCTTC. Amino acid sequence: CASSLRGLAHNEQFF.

The V call is TRBV9, the J call TRBJ2-3, with D perhaps matching TRBD1 or TRBD2 (5 bases each). CDR1 and CDR2 from the germline V gene are SGDLS and YYNGEE. This CDR3 is 15 amino acids long. V lost 5 bases and J lost 0, with 13 bases in between. This CDR3 reads CASSDQGVSTDTQYF. Written as DNA, the CDR3 is TGTGCCAGCAGTGATCAGGGAGTGAGCACAGATACGCAGTATTTT.

This clonotype was detected a few times. The V call is TRBV7-9, the J call TRBJ2-7, with no clear D. Looked up from germline, CDR1 is SEHNR and CDR2 is FQNEAQ (reference sequence). Trimming shortened V by 5 bases and J by 5 bases, and 7 bases separated the two germline ends. This CDR3 is 11 amino acids long. The CDR3 DNA is TGTGCCAGCAGCGGTGACCACGAGCAGTACTTC. Protein product: CASSGDHEQYF.

The sample holds one count of this clonotype. The V gene is TRBV7-6, the J gene TRBJ2-3; 9 nucleotides match TRBD2. This CDR3 is built from 17 residues. CDR1 is SGHVS, CDR2 FNYEAQ, per germline. Trimming at V came to 1 base and at J to 4 bases, leaving 9 bases not matched to a gene. In DNA, the CDR3 is TGTGCCAGCAGCTTAGTAGGGGCTAGCGGGGTCCCAGATACGCAGTATTTT. This translates into CASSLVGASGVPDTQYF.

At least ten counts were recorded for this clonotype. This rearrangement joins TRBV7-9 to TRBJ2-1; D possibly corresponds to TRBD2 (5 bases). V was clipped by 6 bases and J by 7 bases, with 19 bases between them. The CDR3 spans 15 residues. Germline values: CDR1 SEHNR, CDR2 FQNEAQ (reference sequence). The CDR3 bases are TGTGCCAGCAGTCATTCCGGAACTAGACCGAATGAGCAGTTCTTC. Its translation: CASSHSGTRPNEQFF.

A few counts support this clonotype. The chain carries TRBV9 and TRBJ2-2; D gene unclear. V was shortened by 4 bases and J by 4 bases, with 11 bases between the two germline ends. Per the germline V gene, CDR1 is SGDLS and CDR2 is YYNGEE. The CDR3 extends over 14 amino acids. The CDR3, as DNA: TGTGCCAGCAGCCCTATGTCGGTCACCGGGGAGCTGTTTTTT. It translates to CASSPMSVTGELFF.

This sequence joins TRBV20-1 and TRBJ2-7; no clear D gene. Deletions cut 5 bases from V and 3 bases from J, with 20 bases between. CDR1 and CDR2 (germline): DFQATT, SNEGSKA (reference sequence). The CDR3 totals 15 residues. CDR3 nucleotide sequence: TGCAGTGCTCGTTTCAAGGCGAAGGGATACTACGAGCAGTACTTC. Translation: CSARFKAKGYYEQYF.

This clonotype appeared many times. This rearrangement joins TRBV12-3 or TRBV12-4 to TRBJ2-3; D gene ambiguous. The germline V and J ends were trimmed by 1 base and 10 bases, with 3 bases remaining between them. The CDR3 spans 10 residues. This CDR3 is CASSLEAQYF. The CDR3 DNA reads TGTGCCAGCAGTTTAGAGGCGCAGTATTTT.

The chain's CDR3 is CASSPRTGNTGELFF. CDR3 DNA: TGTGCCAGCAGCCCTCGGACAGGGAATACCGGGGAGCTGTTTTTT. This rearrangement joins TRBV9 to TRBJ2-2; 8 nucleotides agree with TRBD1. This CDR3 has 15 amino acids. The germline V gene encodes CDR1 SGDLS and CDR2 YYNGEE. The ends lost 4 bases at V and 5 bases at J; junction bases unmatched: 7.

The V gene is TRBV20-1, the J gene TRBJ2-7, with D unresolved. In germline, CDR1 is DFQATT, CDR2 SNEGSKA (reference sequence). V was clipped by 3 bases and J by 3 bases, with 15 bases between them. The CDR3 extends over 14 amino acids. CDR3 DNA: TGCAGTGCTAGTGGGCTAGTGACGGACTACGAGCAGTACTTC. Amino acids: CSASGLVTDYEQYF.

The chain uses TRBV9 and TRBJ1-1; tentative D call: TRBD1 (5 bases). The CDR3 contains 14 residues. The ends were cut back, 0 bases at V and 6 bases at J, with 12 bases in the middle. The V gene's germline CDR1 is SGDLS and CDR2 YYNGEE. The DNA for the CDR3 is TGTGCCAGCAGCGTAGGGGGGGGAGTGTCTGAAGCTTTCTTT. Encoded protein: CASSVGGGVSEAFF.

The chain employs TRBV6-2 or TRBV6-3 and TRBJ2-5; D possibly corresponds to TRBD2 (6 bases). From germline, CDR1 is MNHEY and CDR2 SVGEGT. CDR3 length equals 15 residues. The V gene lost 6 bases and the J gene lost 4 bases, with 18 bases spanning the gap. This CDR3 reads CASRPDRRERETQYF. The CDR3 DNA is TGTGCCAGCAGGCCGGACCGGAGGGAAAGAGAGACCCAGTACTTC.

This clonotype was counted a few times. This chain uses TRBV12-3 or TRBV12-4 with TRBJ2-7; 7 bases map to TRBD2. The CDR3 is 14 amino acids. V shed 3 bases and J 2 bases; nucleotides not matched to a gene: 4. CDR3 coding DNA: TGTGCCAGCAGTTTGGCGGGGGACGCCTACGAGCAGTACTTC. Protein: CASSLAGDAYEQYF.

There are a few counts of this clonotype. This chain connects TRBV10-3 to TRBJ2-7; 14 bases map to TRBD2. This CDR3 is 18 amino acids long. CDR1 and CDR2 (germline): ENHRY, SYGVKD. With 8 bases clipped from V and 2 bases from J, the junction kept 14 bases outside the gene matches. In nucleotides, the CDR3 is TGTGCCATCTCTAGCACGCCGGGACTAGCGGGAGAGGCCTACGAGCAGTACTTC. The encoded protein is CAISSTPGLAGEAYEQYF.

This chain connects TRBV6-1 to TRBJ2-1; TRBD2 matches 8 bases. J was trimmed by 4 bases and V by 6 bases; bases with no gene match: 8. The germline CDR1 and CDR2 sequences are MNHNS and SASEGT. CDR3 length: 15 residues. In DNA form, the CDR3 reads TGTGCCAGCAGCGTCACCGGGAGGGGTTACAATGAGCAGTTCTTC. It specifies CASSVTGRGYNEQFF.

The table lists this clonotype with many counts. J is TRBJ2-1 and V is TRBV4-1, with 9 positions matching TRBD1. The germline V gene encodes CDR1 MGHRA and CDR2 YSYEKL. This CDR3 spans 15 amino acids. Unmatched junction bases numbered 1, after V lost 1 base and J lost 3 bases. The CDR3 reads CASSQGTGDYNEQFF. Here the CDR3 DNA reads TGCGCCAGCAGCCAAGGGACAGGGGACTACAATGAGCAGTTCTTC.

This chain links TRBV6-6 with TRBJ1-2; the D is unclear. CDR3 length: 11 residues. Trimming shortened V by 1 base and J by 6 bases, and 3 bases separated the two germline ends. Germline V gives CDR1 MNHNY, CDR2 SVGAGI (reference sequence). This chain's CDR3 is CASSYYDGYTF. Written as DNA, the CDR3 is TGTGCCAGCAGTTACTACGATGGCTACACCTTC.

The chain recombines TRBV7-3 with TRBJ2-2; D gene unclear. The ends were cut back, 4 bases at V and 6 bases at J, with 18 bases in the middle. The CDR3 loop spans 16 amino acids. Per the germline V gene, CDR1 is SGHTA and CDR2 is FQGTGA. CDR3 residues: CASSWWGHEAAGELFF. CDR3 sequence (DNA): TGTGCCAGCAGCTGGTGGGGTCATGAGGCGGCCGGGGAGCTGTTTTTT.

This clonotype has just a few counts. The chain employs TRBV6-5 and TRBJ2-7; TRBD1 matches 7 bases. The CDR3 sequence is 16 residues long. V trimming: 1 base; J trimming: 3 bases; junction bases outside the gene matches: 9. CDR1 and CDR2 from the germline V gene are MNHEY and SVGAGI. The CDR3 nucleotides read TGTGCCAGCAGTTACTTTCAACAGGGGTCCCACTACGAGCAGTACTTC. Amino acids: CASSYFQQGSHYEQYF.

This clonotype has a handful of counts. V usage is TRBV6-2 or TRBV6-3 and J usage is TRBJ2-2; TRBD1 matches at 7 bases. Trimming cost V 8 bases and J 6 bases; bases outside gene matches: 3. Germline V gene data show CDR1 as MNHEY and CDR2 as SVGEGT. The CDR3 length is 12 residues. The CDR3 reads CASHTGAGELFF. The CDR3 coding sequence is TGTGCCAGCCACACAGGGGCCGGGGAGCTGTTTTTT.

Only a few counts were recorded for this clonotype. Written as DNA, the CDR3 is TGTGCCAGCAGCTCTGGGGGGATGGGGCAGTTCTTC. It is translated as CASSSGGMGQFF. The V gene is TRBV5-6, the J gene TRBJ2-1, with D maybe TRBD2 (6 bases). The CDR3 has 12 residues. The germline V gene encodes CDR1 SGHDT and CDR2 YYEEEE. With 3 bases removed from V and 12 bases from J, the gap between germline ends came to 13 bases. Full variable domain (remainder filled in from reference TRBV5-6 and TRBJ2-1): DAGVTQSPTHLIKTRGQQVTLRCSPKSGHDTVSWYQQALGQGPQFIFQYYEEEERQRGNFPDRFSGHQFPNYSSELNVNALLLGDSALYLCASSSGGMGQFFGPGTRLTVL.

The rearrangement links TRBV12-3 or TRBV12-4 to TRBJ2-3; no firm D call. Trimming left V 5 bases short and J 2 bases short, with 11 bases between. The CDR3 sequence is 14 residues long. The CDR3: CASSKGAPTDTQYF. CDR3 bases: TGTGCCAGCAGTAAGGGTGCCCCCACAGATACGCAGTATTTT.

Turning to this clonotype: A read error may account for a junction end that differs from germline. This rearrangement joins TRBV5-5 to TRBJ1-6; D not resolved. The CDR3 is 13 residues long. Per the germline V gene, CDR1 is SGHKS and CDR2 is YYEKEE (reference sequence). CDR3 sequence reads: CAISLDWFGPLHF. Written as DNA, the CDR3 is TGTGCCATCAGCTTGGATTGGTTTGGACCCCTCCACTTT.

The chain recombines TRBV6-1 with TRBJ1-6; TRBD1 is a possible D gene (6 bases). The CDR3 is 16 residues long. Germline-derived CDR1 and CDR2 are MNHNS and SASEGT. Trimming left V 5 bases short and J 8 bases short, with 19 bases between. The CDR3 region has the DNA TGTGCCAGCAGTCCCAAGTACGGGACACCATATTCACCCCTCCACTTT. Amino acid sequence: CASSPKYGTPYSPLHF.

This clonotype was seen more than once but under ten times. The chain recombines TRBV5-1 with TRBJ2-3, with TRBD2 identical over 10 bases. The CDR3 extends over 18 amino acids. Trimming took 4 bases from V and 4 from J; bases not matched to a gene: 15. The germline CDR1 and CDR2 sequences are SGHRS and YFSETQ. CDR3 DNA: TGCGCCAGCAGCCGCCGGATAGCGGGGGGCCCGCCGGCAGATACGCAGTATTTT. Protein product: CASSRRIAGGPPADTQYF.

This clonotype has only a few counts. One end of the junction varies from germline; a read error may be responsible. V usage is TRBV15 and J usage is TRBJ2-1, with 8 bases that match TRBD1. The CDR3 has 15 residues. Germline assignment: CDR1 LNHNV and CDR2 YYDKDF (reference sequence). CDR3: CATSRDRGNYNEQFF. The CDR3 DNA sequence: TGTGCCACCAGCCGAGACAGGGGTAACTACAATGAGCAGTTCTTC.